This is a list of T cell receptor beta chains from one sample in a study of cytomegalovirus exposure and HLA in healthy donors. Assay used: immunoSEQ multiplex PCR; TCRdb lists only in-frame clones, some missing. The sample consists of some 150,000 clones, about 59% of them appearing once. The sequencing input was PBMCs. The origin of the receptors is a man aged 35 to 55 in good health and CMV-seronegative. Each CDR3 is given with its conserved first and last residue. Fields, in order: J gene, clone size, V gene, CDR3 protein. The listing skips clone size in some rows; elsewhere it reads once, few, many or a size class.

>TRBJ2-5|NA|TRBV18
CASSPGGAGEETQYF
>TRBJ1-2|NA|TRBV28
CASSLKAQGIGGYTF
>TRBJ2-6|NA|TRBV19
CASHRRGLGTGHDGGANVLTF
>TRBJ2-7|NA|TRBV27
CASSPRTSGKYEQYF
>TRBJ1-5|NA|TRBV19
CASDTAGQFNQPQHF
>TRBJ2-5|NA|TRBV15
CATSRDAGKETQYF
>TRBJ2-3|once|TRBV5-6
CASSLDTRPTDTQYF
>NA|NA|TRBV12-5
CASGRALDSSYEQYF
>TRBJ2-7|NA|TRBV11-2
CASSFDRYPYEQYF
>TRBJ2-2|few|TRBV6-5
CASRNGGGAGELFF
>TRBJ2-7|NA|TRBV19
CASMDGDYEQYF
>TRBJ2-7|few|TRBV6-1
CASGGLSYEQYF
>TRBJ2-2|few|TRBV25-1
CASGITSRTGELFF
>TRBJ2-4|NA|TRBV5-1
CASSLNPALAKNIQYF
>TRBJ1-1|NA|TRBV14
CASSRQGWTEAFF
>TRBJ1-4|NA|TRBV7-6
CASSFGTGLEKLFF
>TRBJ1-5|NA|TRBV5-1
CASSLRSGEPQHF
>TRBJ1-2|NA|TRBV21-1
CASGAGTDGHTF
>TRBJ2-7|few|TRBV10-3
CATGGLGSNEQYF
>TRBJ1-2|NA|TRBV6-1
CASSEGWDRPNYGYTF
>TRBJ2-5|NA|TRBV29-1
CSVGGGLETQYF
>TRBJ2-2|once|TRBV5-1
CASSLGPQGNTGELFF
>TRBJ2-5|NA|TRBV15
CATSRGELRTQYF
>TRBJ2-3|NA|TRBV7-2
CASSLQGGSDTQYF
>TRBJ2-2|NA|TRBV7-2
CASRSTGVSGELFF
>TRBJ2-7|NA|TRBV6-1
CASSRKTGEAAEQYF
>TRBJ1-2|few|TRBV25-1
CASSDHLGGAASIGYTF
>TRBJ2-5|NA|TRBV2
CASSGASGRATTGTQYF
>TRBJ2-3|NA|TRBV28
CASSDHQGLAGDSDTQYF
>TRBJ1-5|NA|TRBV28
CASSLGGVGNQPQHF
>TRBJ2-2|few|TRBV9
CASSVDRGRGGELFF
>TRBJ2-2|few|TRBV6-5
CASGTGATRRFF
>TRBJ2-7|few|TRBV4-2
CASSQARGRYEQYF
>TRBJ1-5|few|TRBV6-1
CASSDGIYQPQHF
>TRBJ2-5|NA|TRBV6-6
CASQGGGAAQTQYF
>TRBJ1-4|few|TRBV5-6
CASSFVRATNEKLFF
>TRBJ1-5|NA|TRBV18
CASSPGTGFQPQHF